This section outlines one T cell receptor beta chain sequence together with its context. As yet, its antigen is unknown. CDR3 length: 16 residues. The V gene end was trimmed by 4 bases and the J gene end by 2 bases; junction bases not matched to a gene: 8. Germline lookup yields CDR1 SGHDN and CDR2 FVKESK. Assay: immunoSEQ multiplex PCR; the TCRdb copy retains only in-frame clones and omits some. The data hold 100,000 to 150,000 clones, with about 94% observed a single time. The entry originates in a study of cytomegalovirus exposure and HLA in healthy donors. Overall study findings and caveats: Subsequent analysis showed first-cohort TCR clusters tending to co-occur in about 110 validation repertoires. Most TCR sequences proved rare, with some public TCRs found in many donors. Some TCR beta chains (about 170 of them) were listed as cytomegalovirus-associated.

V gene TRBV14 combines with J gene TRBJ2-5; 9 nucleotides line up with TRBD1. The source of this sequence is a woman between 18 and 29 years old in good health and CMV-seronegative. The sample was PBMCs. CDR3 residues: CASSRIIGTGQETQYF. The CDR3 DNA follows: TGTGCCAGCAGCCGGATCATCGGGACAGGGCAAGAGACCCAGTACTTC.